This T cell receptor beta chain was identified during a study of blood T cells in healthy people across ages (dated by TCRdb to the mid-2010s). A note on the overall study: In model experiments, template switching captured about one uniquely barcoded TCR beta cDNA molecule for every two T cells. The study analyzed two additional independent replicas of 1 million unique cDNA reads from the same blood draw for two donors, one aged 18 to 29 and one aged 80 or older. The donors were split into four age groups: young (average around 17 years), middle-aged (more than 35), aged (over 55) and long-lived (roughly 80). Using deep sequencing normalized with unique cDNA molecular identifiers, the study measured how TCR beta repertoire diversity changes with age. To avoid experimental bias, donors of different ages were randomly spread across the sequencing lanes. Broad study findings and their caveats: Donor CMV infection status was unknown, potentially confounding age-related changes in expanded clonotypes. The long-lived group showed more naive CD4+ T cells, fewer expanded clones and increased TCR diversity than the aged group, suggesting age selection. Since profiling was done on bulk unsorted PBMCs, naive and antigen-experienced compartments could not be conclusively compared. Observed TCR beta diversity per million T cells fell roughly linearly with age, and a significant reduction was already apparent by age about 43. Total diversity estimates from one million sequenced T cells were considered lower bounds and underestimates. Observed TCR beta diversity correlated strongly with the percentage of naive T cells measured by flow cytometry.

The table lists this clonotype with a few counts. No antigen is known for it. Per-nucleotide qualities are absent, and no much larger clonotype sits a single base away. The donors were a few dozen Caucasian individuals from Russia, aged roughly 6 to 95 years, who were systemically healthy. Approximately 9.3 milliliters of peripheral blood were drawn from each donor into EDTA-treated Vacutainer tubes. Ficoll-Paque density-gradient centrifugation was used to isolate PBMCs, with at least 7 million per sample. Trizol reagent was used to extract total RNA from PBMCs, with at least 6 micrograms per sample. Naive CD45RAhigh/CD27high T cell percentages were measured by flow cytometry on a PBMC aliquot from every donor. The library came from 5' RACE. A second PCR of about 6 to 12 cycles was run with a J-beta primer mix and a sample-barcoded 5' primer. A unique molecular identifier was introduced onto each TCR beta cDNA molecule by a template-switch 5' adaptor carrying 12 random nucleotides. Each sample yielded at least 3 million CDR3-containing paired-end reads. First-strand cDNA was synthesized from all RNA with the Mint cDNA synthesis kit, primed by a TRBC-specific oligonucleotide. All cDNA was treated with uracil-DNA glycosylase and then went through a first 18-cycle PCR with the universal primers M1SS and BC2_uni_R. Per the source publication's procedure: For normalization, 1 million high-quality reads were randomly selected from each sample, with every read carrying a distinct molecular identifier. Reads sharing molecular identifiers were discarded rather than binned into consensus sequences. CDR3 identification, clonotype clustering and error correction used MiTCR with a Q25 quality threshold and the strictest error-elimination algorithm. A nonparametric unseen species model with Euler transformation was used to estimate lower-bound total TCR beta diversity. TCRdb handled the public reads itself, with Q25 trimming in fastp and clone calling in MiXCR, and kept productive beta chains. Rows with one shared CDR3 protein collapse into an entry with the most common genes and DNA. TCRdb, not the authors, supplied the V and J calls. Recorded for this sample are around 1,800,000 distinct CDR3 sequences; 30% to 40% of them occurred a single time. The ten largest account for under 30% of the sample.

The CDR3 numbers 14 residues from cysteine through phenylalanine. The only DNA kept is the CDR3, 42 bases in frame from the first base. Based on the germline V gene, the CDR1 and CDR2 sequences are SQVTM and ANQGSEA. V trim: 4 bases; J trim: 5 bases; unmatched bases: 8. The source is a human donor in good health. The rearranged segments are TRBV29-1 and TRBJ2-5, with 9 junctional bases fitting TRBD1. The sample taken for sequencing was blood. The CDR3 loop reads CSVGGQGMSETQYF. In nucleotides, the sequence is TGCAGCGTTGGTGGACAGGGGATGTCGGAGACCCAGTACTTC.